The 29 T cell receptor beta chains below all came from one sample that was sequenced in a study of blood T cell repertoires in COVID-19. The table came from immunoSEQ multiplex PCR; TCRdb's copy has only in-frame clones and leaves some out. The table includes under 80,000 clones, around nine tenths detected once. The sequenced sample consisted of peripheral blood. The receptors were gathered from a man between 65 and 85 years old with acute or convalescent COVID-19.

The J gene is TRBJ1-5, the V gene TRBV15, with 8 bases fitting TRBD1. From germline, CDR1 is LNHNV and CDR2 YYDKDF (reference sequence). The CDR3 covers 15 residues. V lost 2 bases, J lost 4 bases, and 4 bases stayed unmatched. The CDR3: CATSRPDRENQPQHF. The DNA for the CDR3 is TGTGCCACCAGCAGACCGGACAGGGAAAATCAGCCCCAGCATTTT.

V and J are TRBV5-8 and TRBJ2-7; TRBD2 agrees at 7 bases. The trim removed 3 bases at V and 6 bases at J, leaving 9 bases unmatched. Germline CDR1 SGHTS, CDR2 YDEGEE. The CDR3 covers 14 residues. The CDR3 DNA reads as TGTGCCAGCAGCTGGGGGGACTATGTGGGCGAGCAGTACTTC. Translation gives CASSWGDYVGEQYF.

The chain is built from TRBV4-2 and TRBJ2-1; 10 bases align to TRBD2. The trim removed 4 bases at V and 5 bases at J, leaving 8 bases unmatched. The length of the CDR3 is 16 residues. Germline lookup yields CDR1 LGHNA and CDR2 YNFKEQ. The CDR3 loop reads CASSPRWSGGDNEQFF. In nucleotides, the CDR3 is TGTGCCAGCAGCCCCCGGTGGAGCGGGGGGGACAATGAGCAGTTCTTC.

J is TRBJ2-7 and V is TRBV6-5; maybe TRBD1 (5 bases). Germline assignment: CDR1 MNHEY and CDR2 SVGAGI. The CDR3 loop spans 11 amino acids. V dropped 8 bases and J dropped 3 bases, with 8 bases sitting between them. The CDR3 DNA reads TGTGCCAGCCGCAGGGACTACGAGCAGTACTTC. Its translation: CASRRDYEQYF.

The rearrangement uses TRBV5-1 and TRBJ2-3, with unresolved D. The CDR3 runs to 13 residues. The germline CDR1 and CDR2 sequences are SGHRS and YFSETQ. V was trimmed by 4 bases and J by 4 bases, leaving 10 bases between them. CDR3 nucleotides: TGCGCCAGCAGCCTCCGATCGGCAGATACGCAGTATTTT. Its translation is CASSLRSADTQYF.

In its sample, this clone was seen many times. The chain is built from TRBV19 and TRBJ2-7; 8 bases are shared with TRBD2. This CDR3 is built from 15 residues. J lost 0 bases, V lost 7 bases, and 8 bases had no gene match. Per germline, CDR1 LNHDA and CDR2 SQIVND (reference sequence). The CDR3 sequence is CASKRGSGNSYEQYF. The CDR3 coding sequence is TGTGCCAGTAAGCGTGGTAGCGGGAACTCCTACGAGCAGTACTTC.

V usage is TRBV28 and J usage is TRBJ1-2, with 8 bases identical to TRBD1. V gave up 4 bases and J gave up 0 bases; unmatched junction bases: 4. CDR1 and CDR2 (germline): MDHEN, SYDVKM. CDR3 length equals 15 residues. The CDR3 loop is CASSSGQGSNYGYTF. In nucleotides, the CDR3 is TGTGCCAGCAGTTCCGGACAGGGATCTAACTATGGCTACACCTTC.

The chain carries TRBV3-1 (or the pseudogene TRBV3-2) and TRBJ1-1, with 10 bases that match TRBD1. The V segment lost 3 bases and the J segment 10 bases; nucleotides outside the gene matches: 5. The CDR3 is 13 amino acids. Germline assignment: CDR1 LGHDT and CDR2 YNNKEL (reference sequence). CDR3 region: CASSQGQGSAAFF. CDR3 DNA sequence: TGTGCCAGCAGCCAGGGACAGGGGTCGGCAGCTTTCTTT.

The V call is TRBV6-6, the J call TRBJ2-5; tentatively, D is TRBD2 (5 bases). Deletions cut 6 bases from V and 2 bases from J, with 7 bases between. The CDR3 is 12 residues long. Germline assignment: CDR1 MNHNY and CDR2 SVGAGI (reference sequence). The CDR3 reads CASSPGQETQYF. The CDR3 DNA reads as TGTGCCAGCAGCCCGGGACAAGAGACCCAGTACTTC.

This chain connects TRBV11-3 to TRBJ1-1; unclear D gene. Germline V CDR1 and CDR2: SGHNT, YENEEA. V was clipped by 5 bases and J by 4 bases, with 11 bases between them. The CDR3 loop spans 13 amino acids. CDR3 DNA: TGTGCCAGCAGCCCCTACAGTGCCACTGAAGCTTTCTTT. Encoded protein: CASSPYSATEAFF.

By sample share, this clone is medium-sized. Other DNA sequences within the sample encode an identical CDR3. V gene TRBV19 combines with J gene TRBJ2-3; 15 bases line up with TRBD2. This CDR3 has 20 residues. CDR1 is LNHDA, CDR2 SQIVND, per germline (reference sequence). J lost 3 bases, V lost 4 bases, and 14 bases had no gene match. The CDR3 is CASSSLGLLGLAGGTDTQYF. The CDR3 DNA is TGTGCCAGTAGTAGTCTGGGACTCCTGGGACTAGCGGGGGGAACAGATACGCAGTATTTT.

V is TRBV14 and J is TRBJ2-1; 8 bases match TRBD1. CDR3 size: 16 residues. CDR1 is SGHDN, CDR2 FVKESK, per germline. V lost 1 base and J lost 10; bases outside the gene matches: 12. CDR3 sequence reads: CASSQVWTGFAKEQFF. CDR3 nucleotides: TGTGCCAGCAGCCAAGTTTGGACAGGGTTTGCGAAGGAGCAGTTCTTC.

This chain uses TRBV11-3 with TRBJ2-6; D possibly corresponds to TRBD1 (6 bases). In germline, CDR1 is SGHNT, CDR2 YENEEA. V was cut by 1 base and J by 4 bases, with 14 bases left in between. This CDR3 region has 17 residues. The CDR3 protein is CASSLGDTPSGANVLTF. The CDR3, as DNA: TGTGCCAGCAGCTTAGGGGACACCCCCTCAGGGGCCAACGTCCTGACTTTC. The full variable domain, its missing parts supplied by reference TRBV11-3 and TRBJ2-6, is EAGVVQSPRYKIIEKKQPVAFWCNPISGHNTLYWYLQNLGQGPELLIRYENEEAVDDSQLPKDRFSAERLKGVDSTLKIQPAELGDSAVYLCASSLGDTPSGANVLTFGAGSRLTVL.

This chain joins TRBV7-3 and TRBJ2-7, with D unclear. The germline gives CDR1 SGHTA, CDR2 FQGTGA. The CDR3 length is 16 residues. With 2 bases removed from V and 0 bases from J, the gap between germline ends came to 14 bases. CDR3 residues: CASSLGVPPSSYEQYF. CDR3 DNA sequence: TGTGCCAGCAGCTTAGGAGTTCCCCCTAGCTCCTACGAGCAGTACTTC.

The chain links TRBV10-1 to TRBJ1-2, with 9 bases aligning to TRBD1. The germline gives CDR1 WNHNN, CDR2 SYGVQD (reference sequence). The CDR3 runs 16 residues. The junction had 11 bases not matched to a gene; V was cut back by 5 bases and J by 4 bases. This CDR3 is CASSRVSTGGSYGYTF. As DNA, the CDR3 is TGCGCCAGCAGTCGAGTTTCGACAGGGGGTAGCTATGGCTACACCTTC.

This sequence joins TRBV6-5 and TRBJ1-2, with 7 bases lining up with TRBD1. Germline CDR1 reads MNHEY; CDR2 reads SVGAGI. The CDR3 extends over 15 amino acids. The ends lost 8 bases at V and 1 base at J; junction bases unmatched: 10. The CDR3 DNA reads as TGTGCCAGCGGATATCTGACAGGGATTAACTATGGCTACACCTTC. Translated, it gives CASGYLTGINYGYTF.

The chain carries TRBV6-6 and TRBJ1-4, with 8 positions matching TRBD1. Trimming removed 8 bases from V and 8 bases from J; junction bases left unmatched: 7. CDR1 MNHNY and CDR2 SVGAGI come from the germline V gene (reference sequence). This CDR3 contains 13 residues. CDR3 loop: CASYQGAGEKLFF. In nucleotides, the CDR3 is TGTGCCAGCTATCAGGGGGCAGGGGAAAAACTGTTTTTT.

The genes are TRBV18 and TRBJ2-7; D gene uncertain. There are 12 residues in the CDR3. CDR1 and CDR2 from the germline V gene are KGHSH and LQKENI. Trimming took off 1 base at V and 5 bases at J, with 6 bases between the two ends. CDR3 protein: CASSPHLDEQYF. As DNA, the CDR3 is TGTGCCAGCTCACCACACCTAGACGAGCAGTACTTC.

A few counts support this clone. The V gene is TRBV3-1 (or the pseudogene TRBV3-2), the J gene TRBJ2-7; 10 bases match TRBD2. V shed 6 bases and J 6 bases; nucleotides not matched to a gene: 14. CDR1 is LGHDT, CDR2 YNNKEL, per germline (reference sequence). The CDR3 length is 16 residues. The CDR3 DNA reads TGTGCCAGCAGTCCGCTGACTAGCGGGTTTAGTGGCGAGCAGTACTTC. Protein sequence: CASSPLTSGFSGEQYF.

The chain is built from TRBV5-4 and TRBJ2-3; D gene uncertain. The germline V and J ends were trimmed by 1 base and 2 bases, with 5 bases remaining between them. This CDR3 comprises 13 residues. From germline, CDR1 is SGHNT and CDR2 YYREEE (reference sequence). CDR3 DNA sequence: TGTGCCAGCAGCTTGTACTCCACAGATACGCAGTATTTT. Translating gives CASSLYSTDTQYF.

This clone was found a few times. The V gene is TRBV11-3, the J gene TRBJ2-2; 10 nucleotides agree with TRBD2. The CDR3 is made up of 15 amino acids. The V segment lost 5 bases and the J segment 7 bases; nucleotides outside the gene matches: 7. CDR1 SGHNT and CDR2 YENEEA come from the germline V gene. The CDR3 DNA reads TGTGCCAGCAGCCGAGGGACTAGCGCACACGGGGAGCTGTTTTTT. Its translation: CASSRGTSAHGELFF.

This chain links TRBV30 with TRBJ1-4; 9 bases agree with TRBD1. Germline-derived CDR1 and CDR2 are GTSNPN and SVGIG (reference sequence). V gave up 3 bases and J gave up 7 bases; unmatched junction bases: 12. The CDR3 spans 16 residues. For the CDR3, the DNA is TGTGCCTGGAGCACCAGGGCGACAGGGGGTCTTGAAAAACTGTTTTTT. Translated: CAWSTRATGGLEKLFF. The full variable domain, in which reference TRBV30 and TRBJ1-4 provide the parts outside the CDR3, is SQTIHQWPATLVQPVGSPLSLECTVEGTSNPNLYWYRQAAGRGLQLLFYSVGIGQISSEVPQNLSASRPQDRQFILSSKKLLLSDSGFYLCAWSTRATGGLEKLFFGSGTQLSVL.

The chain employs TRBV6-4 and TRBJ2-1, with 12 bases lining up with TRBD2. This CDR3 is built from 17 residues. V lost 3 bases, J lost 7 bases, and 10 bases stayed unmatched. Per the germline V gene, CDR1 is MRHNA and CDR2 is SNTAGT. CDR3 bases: TGTGCCAGCAGTGATCGACCCGGGACTAGCGGGTATAATGAGCAGTTCTTC. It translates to CASSDRPGTSGYNEQFF.

In DNA, the CDR3 is TGCGCCAGCAGCCAAGCCCCACAGGGGGCGCGGGGCTACACCTTC. It encodes CASSQAPQGARGYTF. The chain combines TRBV4-1 with TRBJ1-2, with 9 bases fitting TRBD1. Germline loops: CDR1 MGHRA, CDR2 YSYEKL. V gave up 1 base and J gave up 8 bases; unmatched junction bases: 8. The CDR3 spans 15 residues.

CDR3 sequence reads: CASSMSGQLISYEQYF. In nucleotides, the CDR3 is TGTGCCAGTAGTATGTCGGGACAGCTCATCTCCTACGAGCAGTACTTC. This chain joins TRBV19 and TRBJ2-7; 7 nucleotides match TRBD1. V dropped 3 bases and J dropped 0; count of bases not matched to a gene: 8. The CDR3 runs 16 residues. The germline V gene encodes CDR1 LNHDA and CDR2 SQIVND (reference sequence). Full variable domain (rest looked up from reference TRBV19 and TRBJ2-7): DGGITQSPKYLFRKEGQNVTLSCEQNLNHDAMYWYRQDPGQGLRLIYYSQIVNDFQKGDIAEGYSVSREKKESFPLTVTSAQKNPTAFYLCASSMSGQLISYEQYFGPGTRLTVT.

This chain's CDR3 is CASSQVDRGRGGYTF. CDR3 nucleotides: TGTGCCAGCAGCCAAGTTGACAGGGGAAGGGGCGGCTACACCTTC. The rearrangement uses TRBV14 and TRBJ1-2; the match to TRBD1 covers 8 bases. Trimming took 1 base from V and 8 from J; bases not matched to a gene: 9. The CDR3 sequence is 15 residues long. The germline CDR1 and CDR2 sequences are SGHDN and FVKESK.

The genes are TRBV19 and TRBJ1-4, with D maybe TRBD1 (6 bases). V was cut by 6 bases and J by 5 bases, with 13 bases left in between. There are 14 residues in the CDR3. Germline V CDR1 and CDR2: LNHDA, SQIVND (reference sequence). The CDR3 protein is CASRLTGGNEKLFF. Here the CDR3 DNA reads TGTGCCAGTAGATTGACAGGAGGAAATGAAAAACTGTTTTTT.

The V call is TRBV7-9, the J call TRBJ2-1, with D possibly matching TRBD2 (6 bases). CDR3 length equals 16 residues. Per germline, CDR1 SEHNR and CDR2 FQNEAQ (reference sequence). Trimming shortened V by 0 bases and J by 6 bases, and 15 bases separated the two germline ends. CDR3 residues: CASSLAVVAEFNEQFF. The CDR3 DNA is TGTGCCAGCAGCTTAGCGGTGGTAGCGGAGTTCAATGAGCAGTTCTTC.

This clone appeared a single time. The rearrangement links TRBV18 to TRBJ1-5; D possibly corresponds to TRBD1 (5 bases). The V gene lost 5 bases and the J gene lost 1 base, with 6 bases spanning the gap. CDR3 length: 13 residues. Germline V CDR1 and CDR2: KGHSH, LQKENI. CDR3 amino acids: CASSSGSNQPQHF. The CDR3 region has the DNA TGTGCCAGCTCATCAGGGAGCAATCAGCCCCAGCATTTT.